This T cell receptor (beta chain) was sequenced during a study of cytomegalovirus exposure and HLA in healthy donors. CDR3 length: 15 amino acids. V was clipped by 3 bases and J by 0 bases; unmatched bases: 5. CDR1 is SGDLS, CDR2 YYNGEE, per germline. Healthy bone marrow donors made up the cohort. Donors were ostensibly healthy at sampling, although undocumented immune exposures were probable. Study conclusions and caveats: In a later analysis, HLA-associated beta chains showed higher expansion and lower generation probabilities than comparable chains.

Vbeta (60) and Jbeta (13) primers were used in the PCR. Per the authors' pipeline: Later reanalysis found about 78 million unique TCR beta chains, 10 million to 14 million of them shared. Only in-frame clones appear in the TCRdb table, and some are missing; sequencing was by immunoSEQ multiplex PCR. The V and J calls and the clone size are those of that table, but D and trimming were determined from the DNA. The sample holds roughly 200,000 clones, over 75% seen once. To note about this clone: Its target is unknown.

Sequenced input: PBMCs. The sequence was obtained from a woman between 45 and 60 years old in good health and CMV-seronegative. The chain employs TRBV9 and TRBJ1-1, with 7 bases aligning to TRBD1. CDR3 nucleotide sequence: TGTGCCAGCAGCGACCAGACAGGGATGAACACTGAAGCTTTCTTT. As protein: CASSDQTGMNTEAFF.